This T cell receptor beta chain was sequenced in a study of T cells in Graves' hyperthyroidism and ophthalmopathy. Amplification of TCR beta CDR3 regions was performed using RNA transcripts as template. HTBI primers drove first-round RT-PCR of the TCR CDR3. TCRdb called the multiplex PCR reads again in MiXCR, with one record for every CDR3 protein. The sample contains some 490,000 distinct CDR3 sequences, around a fifth of which appear only once. Germline V CDR1 and CDR2: MDHEN, SYDVKM. The CDR3 sequence is 15 residues long. Trimming removed 8 bases from V and 3 bases from J; junction bases left unmatched: 5. Broader study findings: Most expanded thyroid clonotypes above 0.001 recurred in blood.

Pregnant or lactating patients were excluded, as were those with uncontrolled infection or other autoimmune disease. This clonotype was observed at least ten times. Its antigen is undetermined. Sequenced: blood. The TCR was taken from a woman between 65 and 79 years old with Graves' ophthalmopathy. V is TRBV28 and J is TRBJ2-2, with 11 bases fitting TRBD1. Here the CDR3 DNA reads TGTGCCAGCGTCGGACAGGGGGCATACACCGGGGAGCTGTTTTTT. Its translation: CASVGQGAYTGELFF.